A selection of T cell receptor beta chains follows, all from one sample in a study of glioma-infiltrating T cells after dendritic cell vaccination. Only in-frame clones appear in the TCRdb table, and some are missing; sequencing was by immunoSEQ multiplex PCR. Of 20,000 to 30,000 clones in the sample, approximately 89% were seen once. The sequencing here drew on blood, taken after dendritic cell vaccination. The receptors stem from a human donor with glioblastoma. The CDR3 runs from the conserved cysteine through the conserved F or W. A D gene is named only where the DNA matches it firmly. Clone size is stated in some rows and not others, as once, few, many or a class when expanded.

once,TRBJ2-2,-,TRBV7-2,CASSLVAPNTGELFF,TGTGCCAGCAGCTTAGTTGCGCCTAACACCGGGGAGCTGTTTTTT
-,TRBJ2-5,TRBD1,TRBV7-2,CASSLVGLGGETQYF,TGTGCCAGCAGCTTAGTAGGGCTAGGGGGCGAGACCCAGTACTTC
-,TRBJ1-5,-,TRBV7-2,CASSFLQGGQPQHF,TGTGCCAGCAGCTTCCTTCAGGGTGGTCAGCCCCAGCATTTT
-,TRBJ1-4,TRBD1,TRBV4-1,CASSQQTGQGNPNEKLFF,TGCGCCAGCAGCCAACAGACGGGACAGGGAAATCCTAATGAAAAACTGTTTTTT
-,TRBJ1-3,-,TRBV13,CASRAGGGNTIYF,TGTGCCAGCAGGGCTGGGGGGGGAAACACCATATATTTT
-,TRBJ2-7,-,TRBV5-6,CASSTYRTTSVVEQYF,TGTGCCAGCAGCACATACAGGACCACGAGTGTCGTCGAGCAGTACTTC
-,TRBJ2-7,TRBD1,TRBV7-2,CASKPDRGQYEQYF,TGTGCCAGCAAACCGGACAGGGGGCAGTACGAGCAGTACTTC
-,TRBJ2-2,-,TRBV5-1,CASSLSLARLVGELFF,TGCGCCAGCAGCTTGTCACTAGCCCGGTTGGTCGGGGAGCTGTTTTTT
-,TRBJ2-5,TRBD2,TRBV19,CASAPGRASGGETQYF,TGTGCCAGTGCCCCCGGCCGGGCTAGCGGGGGGGAGACCCAGTACTTC
few,TRBJ1-5,TRBD1,TRBV2,CASSEARTGGAPQHF,TGTGCCAGCAGTGAAGCCAGGACAGGGGGCGCCCCCCAGCATTTT
-,TRBJ1-1,-,TRBV2,CASRFSGNTEAFF,TGTGCCAGCAGATTTAGCGGAAACACTGAAGCTTTCTTT
-,TRBJ1-2,TRBD1,TRBV5-1,CASSLDRGRNGYTF,TGCGCCAGCAGCTTGGACAGGGGGCGAAACGGCTACACCTTC
-,TRBJ1-2,TRBD1,TRBV28,CASIQGTYSYGYTF,TGTGCCAGCATACAGGGGACGTATAGCTATGGCTACACCTTC
-,TRBJ1-3,TRBD1,TRBV5-6,CASTDWTGGYGSGNTIYF,TGTGCCAGCACCGACTGGACAGGGGGTTATGGATCTGGAAACACCATATATTTT
-,TRBJ1-2,-,TRBV18,CASARDTVSYGYTF,TGTGCCAGCGCCCGGGACACGGTTTCTTATGGCTACACCTTC
-,TRBJ2-3,-,TRBV19,CASRGGGAGDGDTQYF,TGTGCCAGTCGAGGTGGGGGGGCCGGGGATGGAGATACGCAGTATTTT
-,TRBJ2-3,-,TRBV12-5,CASGLLGSPTDTQYF,TGTGCTAGTGGTTTGCTAGGTAGCCCCACAGATACGCAGTATTTT
once,TRBJ1-6,TRBD1,TRBV6-5,CASSIGTANSPLHF,TGTGCCAGCAGTATTGGGACAGCTAATTCACCCCTCCACTTT
-,TRBJ2-5,TRBD2,TRBV5-4,CASSSSLAGGAETQYF,TGTGCCAGCAGCTCCTCCCTGGCGGGGGGCGCGGAGACCCAGTACTTC
-,TRBJ2-7,TRBD1,TRBV18,CASSNQGVEQYF,TGTGCCAGCTCCAACCAGGGGGTCGAACAGTACTTC
-,TRBJ1-6,-,TRBV4-2,CASSQTGSSYNSPLHF,TGTGCCAGCAGCCAAACAGGGAGCTCCTATAATTCACCCCTCCACTTT
-,TRBJ2-3,TRBD1,TRBV5-4,CASSHRQGRDTQYF,TGTGCCAGCAGCCACAGACAGGGTAGAGATACGCAGTATTTT
-,TRBJ1-3,-,TRBV4-1,CASSQDSPLSGNTIYF,TGCGCCAGCAGCCAAGATTCCCCCCTCTCTGGAAACACCATATATTTT
-,TRBJ2-7,TRBD1,TRBV6-1,CAGRSRDRASYEQYF,TGTGCCGGACGATCCCGGGACAGGGCCTCCTACGAGCAGTACTTC
-,TRBJ1-5,-,TRBV5-5,CASSLTSSGNQPQHF,TGTGCCAGCAGCCTGACATCGTCTGGCAATCAGCCCCAGCATTTT
-,TRBJ1-5,-,TRBV19,CASSITGKGGNQPQHF,TGTGCCAGTAGTATTACAGGGAAGGGCGGCAATCAGCCCCAGCATTTT
-,TRBJ1-5,TRBD1,TRBV7-8,CASSFDRDSNQPQHF,TGTGCCAGCAGCTTCGACAGGGATAGCAATCAGCCCCAGCATTTT
-,TRBJ2-2,-,TRBV18,CASSPPTNTGELFF,TGTGCCAGCTCACCACCCACGAACACCGGGGAGCTGTTTTTT
-,TRBJ2-2,-,TRBV10-3,CAIRTGFTGELFF,TGTGCCATCAGGACAGGATTCACCGGGGAGCTGTTTTTT
-,TRBJ1-2,-,TRBV5-1,CASSLGDTDPYGYTF,TGCGCCAGCAGCTTGGGGGACACAGACCCCTATGGCTACACCTTC
few,TRBJ2-7,-,TRBV5-1,CASSLSERYEQYF,TGCGCCAGCAGCTTGTCCGAGCGCTACGAGCAGTACTTC
-,TRBJ1-6,-,TRBV19,CASREWDSDNSPLHF,TGTGCCAGTAGGGAATGGGACTCCGATAATTCACCCCTCCACTTT
-,TRBJ2-7,-,TRBV5-6,CASSLLTVEQYF,TGTGCCAGCAGCTTGTTAACAGTCGAGCAGTACTTC
-,TRBJ1-1,-,TRBV11-2,CASSSSGNTEAFF,TGTGCCAGCAGCTCGTCGGGGAACACTGAAGCTTTCTTT
-,TRBJ1-2,-,TRBV5-8,CASRSVERDYGYTF,TGTGCCAGCAGATCTGTGGAACGGGACTATGGCTACACCTTC
-,TRBJ2-1,-,TRBV5-1,CASSLSVLISKEQFF,TGCGCCAGCAGCTTGAGCGTGTTAATATCCAAGGAGCAGTTCTTC
few,TRBJ1-5,TRBD1,TRBV6-1,CASSETGSREPQHF,TGTGCCAGCAGTGAGACAGGGTCCAGGGAGCCCCAGCATTTT